The clone carrying this T cell receptor beta chain occurred many times. TCRdb re-called the multiplex PCR reads with MiXCR, one entry per CDR3 protein. The sample yields about 230,000 distinct CDR3 sequences, about a third seen once. The entry originates in a study of breast tumors, draining lymph nodes, adjacent tissues. This CDR3 region has 12 residues. CDR1 is SQVTM and CDR2 is ANQGSEA in the germline V gene. Trimming took 1 base from V and 2 from J, leaving 6 bases between them. Samples came from axillary lymph nodes draining the breast cancer. This sequence was found in a female donor with breast cancer. Some clones in this sample may be carry-over from other donors' samples. The genes are TRBV29-1 and TRBJ2-7; D uncertain. Sequenced material: axillary lymph node tissue. The CDR3 DNA reads as TGCAGCGTTGAAGGGTCAACCTACGAGCAGTACTTC. It yields the protein CSVEGSTYEQYF.